These 22 T cell receptor beta chains share one sample of origin, sequenced in a study of early T cells in non-severe SARS-CoV-2 infection (dated by TCRdb to the early 2020s). Library construction relied on 5' RACE. The sequencing machine was a NextSeq 500. TCRdb trimmed public reads at Q25 via fastp, called clones via MiXCR and kept in-frame beta chains. Rows with one shared CDR3 protein collapse into an entry with the most common genes and DNA. In this sample the table shows around 82,000 distinct CDR3 sequences, about 15% of which occur a single time. The ten largest clones represent just under 0.6% of the sample. The source material was whole blood. The receptors shown here come from an adult who was a healthcare worker with PCR-confirmed SARS-CoV-2 infection or an uninfected control (not recorded which).

This clonotype was recorded a few times. The V gene is TRBV29-1, the J gene TRBJ1-2; D is unclear. Germline V CDR1 and CDR2: SQVTM, ANQGSEA. There are 11 residues in the CDR3. The ends were cut back, 4 bases at V and 6 bases at J, with 9 bases in the middle. CDR3 region: CSVGELHGYTF. CDR3 DNA: TGCAGCGTTGGGGAACTTCATGGCTACACCTTC. Combining the CDR3 with reference TRBV29-1 and TRBJ1-2 gives the whole variable domain SAVISQKPSRDICQRGTSLTIQCQVDSQVTMMFWYRQQPGQSLTLIATANQGSEATYESGFVIDKFPISRPNLTFSTLTVSNMSPEDSSIYLCSVGELHGYTFGSGTRLTVV.

The chain combines TRBV12-5 with TRBJ2-5; D not certain. Germline CDR1 and CDR2: LGHNT and FRNRAP. V lost 2 bases, J lost 5 bases, and 12 bases lay in between. The CDR3 length is 14 residues. Here the CDR3 DNA reads TGTGCTAGTGGTTTGTCTGGGTTCGGGGAGACCCAGTACTTC. This gives the protein CASGLSGFGETQYF.

The chain is built from TRBV29-1 and TRBJ1-5; D remains unclear. Germline CDR1 is SQVTM and CDR2 is ANQGSEA. The CDR3 has 13 amino acids. V lost 1 base to trimming and J lost 4 bases, with 8 bases between them. The CDR3 reads CSVEVAENQPQHF. The CDR3 DNA sequence: TGCAGCGTTGAAGTGGCCGAGAATCAGCCCCAGCATTTT.

In its sample, this clonotype was seen a few times. This chain links TRBV20-1 with TRBJ2-1; D remains ambiguous. This CDR3 is built from 13 residues. Germline V lookup: CDR1 DFQATT, CDR2 SNEGSKA (reference sequence). Trimming left V 1 base short and J 4 bases short, with 8 bases between. CDR3 region: CSARGSAYNEQFF. The CDR3 DNA is TGCAGTGCTAGAGGTTCCGCGTACAATGAGCAGTTCTTC.

CDR3 coding DNA: TGCAGTGCTAGTTTTTTTGGTGTAGGGTCGGATGAGCAGTTCTTC. Its protein is CSASFFGVGSDEQFF. The chain has TRBV20-1 and TRBJ2-1, with D uncertain. This CDR3 has 15 residues. V was shortened by 3 bases and J by 8 bases, with 20 bases between the two germline ends. Germline CDR1 and CDR2: DFQATT and SNEGSKA (reference sequence).

About this clonotype: An end of the junction does not agree with germline; a read error may underlie this. V gene TRBV14 combines with J gene TRBJ2-2; tentatively, D is TRBD1 or TRBD2 (5 bases each). Germline loops: CDR1 SGHDN, CDR2 FVKESK. CDR3 length: 14 residues. This CDR3 reads CASSLHRGTGDLFF. The CDR3 bases are TGTGCCAGCAGCCTTCATAGGGGCACCGGGGATCTGTTTTTT.

This clonotype has more than one count but fewer than ten. This rearrangement joins TRBV24-1 to TRBJ2-1; no clear D. The CDR3 has 15 residues. Germline CDR1 reads KGHDR; CDR2 reads SFDVKD. Trimming pared 4 bases from V and 9 bases from J, leaving 18 bases between. The CDR3 bases are TGTGCCACCAGTGACCCCCGGGTCCCTACGATTGAGCAGTTCTTC. It yields the protein CATSDPRVPTIEQFF.

This chain links TRBV20-1 with TRBJ2-4; weak D call: TRBD2 (5 bases). The CDR3 totals 13 residues. The V and J ends lost 8 bases and 7 bases respectively, with 18 bases between them. Germline V gene lookup returns CDR1 DFQATT and CDR2 SNEGSKA (reference sequence). The CDR3 sequence is CSPALAMGNIQYF. As DNA, the CDR3 is TGCAGTCCGGCCCTAGCAATGGGTAACATTCAGTACTTC.

This clonotype turned up a few times. J is TRBJ2-1 and V is TRBV11-3, with D possibly TRBD1 on 5 matching bases. CDR1 and CDR2 (germline): SGHNT, YENEEA. V lost 5 bases to trimming and J lost 2 bases, with 13 bases between them. The CDR3 has 15 residues. Here the CDR3 reads CASSQTQGTYNEQFF. Here the CDR3 DNA reads TGTGCCAGCAGCCAGACTCAGGGTACCTACAATGAGCAGTTCTTC.

This clonotype was recorded many times. This chain links TRBV28 with TRBJ2-3; D call uncertain. CDR3 length equals 15 residues. CDR1 and CDR2 from the germline V gene are MDHEN and SYDVKM. Between the trimmed V and J ends, which lost 5 bases and 7 bases, there was a span of 19 bases. The DNA of the CDR3 is TGTGCCAGCAGTGGTCGGCGGACGTTCCAATATACGCAGTATTTT. This codes for CASSGRRTFQYTQYF.

This clonotype has just a few counts. CDR3 DNA sequence: TGCGCCAGCAGCCAAGATTGGGGAAGGAGCTCCTATAATTCACCCCTCCACTTT. It translates to CASSQDWGRSSYNSPLHF. This chain uses TRBV4-1 with TRBJ1-6; D unclear. Per the germline V gene, CDR1 is MGHRA and CDR2 is YSYEKL. The CDR3 covers 18 residues. V was trimmed by 0 bases and J by 0 bases, leaving 12 bases between them.

This clonotype was seen a few times. The chain recombines TRBV28 with TRBJ2-3; 8 nucleotides match TRBD2. Germline V gives CDR1 MDHEN, CDR2 SYDVKM. The CDR3 extends over 16 amino acids. Unmatched junction bases numbered 5, after V lost 3 bases and J lost 0 bases. CDR3 loop: CASSFFKRGSTDTQYF. The CDR3 nucleotides are TGTGCCAGCAGTTTCTTCAAGCGGGGGAGCACAGATACGCAGTATTTT.

This clonotype appeared a few times. The rearrangement links TRBV21-1 to TRBJ2-3; the table's D call TRBD2 went unverified against the DNA. TRBV21-1 is recorded as a pseudogene. The CDR3 covers 16 residues. The CDR3 protein is CASSKTSPNSTDTQYF. The CDR3 nucleotides read TGTGCCAGCAGCAAGACTAGCCCCAATAGCACAGATACGCAGTATTTT.

A word on this clonotype: Sequence at one end of the junction differs from germline and may be a read error. The genes are TRBV20-1 and TRBJ1-6, with D possibly being TRBD1 (5 bases). The CDR3 loop spans 14 amino acids. Germline V CDR1 and CDR2: DFQATT, SNEGSKA (reference sequence). Written as DNA, the CDR3 is TGCAGTGCCGCGCCGGGAGCAGGGAATTCATCCCTCCACTTT. Its translation is CSAAPGAGNSSLHF.

This clonotype was seen many times. The V call is TRBV21-1, the J call TRBJ1-2; the tabulated D call, TRBD1, remains unverified against the DNA. TRBV21-1 is assigned pseudogene status. CDR3 size: 14 residues. This CDR3 reads CASSKMETEDGYTF. The CDR3 region has the DNA TGTGCCAGCAGCAAAATGGAGACAGAGGATGGCTACACCTTC.

This clonotype was observed a few times. The V and J genes are TRBV29-1 and TRBJ2-5; no firm D call. The V end lost 4 bases, the J end lost 2 bases, and 5 bases lay between the germline ends. CDR3 length equals 11 residues. Germline CDR1 is SQVTM and CDR2 is ANQGSEA. The CDR3 nucleotides read TGCAGCGTTGTTCCGCAAGAGACCCAGTACTTC. This encodes CSVVPQETQYF.

This clonotype was observed at least ten times. The chain is built from TRBV27 and TRBJ2-2; 9 nucleotides align to TRBD1. The germline V gene encodes CDR1 MNHEY and CDR2 SMNVEV (reference sequence). V gave up 9 bases and J gave up 0 bases; unmatched junction bases: 5. CDR3 length: 15 amino acids. The CDR3 region is CASKTGGANTGELFF. The CDR3 region has the DNA TGTGCCAGTAAGACAGGGGGGGCGAACACCGGGGAGCTGTTTTTT.

This clonotype has only a few counts. V is TRBV20-1 and J is TRBJ1-4; 7 bases fit TRBD1. CDR1 and CDR2 (germline): DFQATT, SNEGSKA (reference sequence). There are 13 residues in the CDR3. With V trimmed by 5 bases and J by 5 bases, 5 bases remained unmatched. The CDR3 nucleotides read TGCAGTGCTTTACAGGGGTCAAATGAAAAACTGTTTTTT. Its protein product is CSALQGSNEKLFF.

The chain is built from TRBV9 and TRBJ2-1; D not certain. This CDR3 region has 12 residues. Trimming took off 2 bases at V and 5 bases at J, with 5 bases between the two ends. Looked up from germline, CDR1 is SGDLS and CDR2 is YYNGEE. The CDR3 DNA reads as TGTGCCAGCAGCGTCCTTAACAATGAGCAGTTCTTC. It translates to CASSVLNNEQFF.

The rearrangement joins TRBV7-9 to TRBJ1-1; 8 nucleotides align to TRBD1. CDR1 and CDR2 from the germline V gene are SEHNR and FQNEAQ (reference sequence). With V trimmed by 2 bases and J by 6 bases, 5 bases remained unmatched. The CDR3 length is 14 residues. The CDR3 DNA sequence: TGTGCCAGCAGCTTACGGACAGGGAGGCCTGAAGCTTTCTTT. This translates into CASSLRTGRPEAFF.

J is TRBJ1-5 and V is TRBV4-1, with 7 nucleotides matching TRBD1. The CDR3 spans 15 residues. CDR1 is MGHRA and CDR2 is YSYEKL in the germline V gene. Trimming took 1 base from V and 11 from J; bases not matched to a gene: 11. Written as DNA, the CDR3 is TGCGCCAGCAGCCAAGGTGGACAGGCCTCAGAGGCCCAGCATTTT. Translation: CASSQGGQASEAQHF.

The chain has TRBV6-1 and TRBJ2-3; D possibly uses TRBD1 or TRBD2 (6 bases each). V was trimmed by 1 base and J by 0 bases, leaving 11 bases between them. Per the germline V gene, CDR1 is MNHNS and CDR2 is SASEGT. The CDR3 runs 16 residues. The CDR3 DNA reads as TGTGCCAGCAGTGAAGTGGGGGGCCCTAGCACAGATACGCAGTATTTT. This sequence encodes CASSEVGGPSTDTQYF.